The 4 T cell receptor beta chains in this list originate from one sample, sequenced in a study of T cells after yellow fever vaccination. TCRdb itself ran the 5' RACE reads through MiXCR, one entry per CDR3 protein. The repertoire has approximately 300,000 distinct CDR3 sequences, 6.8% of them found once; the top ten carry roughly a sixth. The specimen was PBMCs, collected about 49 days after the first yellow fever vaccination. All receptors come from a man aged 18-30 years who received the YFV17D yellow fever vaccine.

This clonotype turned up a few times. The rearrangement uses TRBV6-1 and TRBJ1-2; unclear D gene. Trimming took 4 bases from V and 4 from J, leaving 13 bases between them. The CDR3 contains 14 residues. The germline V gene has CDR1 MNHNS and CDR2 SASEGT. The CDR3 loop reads CASSGFGVVYGYTF. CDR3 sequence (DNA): TGTGCCAGCAGTGGTTTTGGGGTGGTCTATGGCTACACCTTC.

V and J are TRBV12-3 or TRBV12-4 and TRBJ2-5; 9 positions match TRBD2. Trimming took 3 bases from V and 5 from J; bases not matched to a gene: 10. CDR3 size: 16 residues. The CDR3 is CASSLVSGGLAETQYF. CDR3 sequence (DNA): TGTGCCAGCAGTTTGGTTAGCGGGGGCTTAGCGGAGACCCAGTACTTC.

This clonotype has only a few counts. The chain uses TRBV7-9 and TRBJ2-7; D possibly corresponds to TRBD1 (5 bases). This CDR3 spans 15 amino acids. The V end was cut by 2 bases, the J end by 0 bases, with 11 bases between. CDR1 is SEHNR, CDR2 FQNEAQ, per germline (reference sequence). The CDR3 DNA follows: TGTGCCAGCAGCTTATGGGGCCTGAGCTCCTACGAGCAGTACGTC. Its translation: CASSLWGLSSYEQYV.

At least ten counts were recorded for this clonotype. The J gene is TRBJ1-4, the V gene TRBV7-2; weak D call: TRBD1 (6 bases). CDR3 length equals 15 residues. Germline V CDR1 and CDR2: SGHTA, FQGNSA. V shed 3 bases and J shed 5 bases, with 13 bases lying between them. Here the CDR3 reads CASSFDMGGNEKLFF. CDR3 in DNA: TGTGCCAGCAGCTTCGATATGGGGGGCAATGAAAAACTGTTTTTT.